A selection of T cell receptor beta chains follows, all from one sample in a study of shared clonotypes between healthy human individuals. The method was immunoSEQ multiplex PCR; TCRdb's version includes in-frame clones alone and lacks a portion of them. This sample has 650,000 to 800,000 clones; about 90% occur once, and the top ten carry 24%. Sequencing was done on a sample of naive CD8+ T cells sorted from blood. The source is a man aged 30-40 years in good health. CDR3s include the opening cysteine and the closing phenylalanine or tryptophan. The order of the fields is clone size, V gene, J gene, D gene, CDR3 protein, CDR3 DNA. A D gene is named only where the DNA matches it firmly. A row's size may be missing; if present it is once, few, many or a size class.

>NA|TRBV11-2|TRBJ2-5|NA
CASSLRALQETQYF
TGTGCCAGCAGCTTACGGGCCCTCCAAGAGACCCAGTACTTC
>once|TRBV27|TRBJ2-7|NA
CASSPLEQYF
TGTGCCAGCAGCCCCCTCGAGCAGTACTTC
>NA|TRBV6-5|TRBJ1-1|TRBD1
CASSLTGRGNTEAFF
TGTGCCAGCAGTCTGACAGGGAGGGGGAACACTGAAGCTTTCTTT
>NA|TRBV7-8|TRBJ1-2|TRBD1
CASSWGQGPRGYTF
TGTGCCAGCAGCTGGGGACAGGGCCCCCGGGGCTACACCTTC
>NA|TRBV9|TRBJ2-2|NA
CASSVVSGEGGELFF
TGTGCCAGCAGCGTAGTGAGCGGAGAGGGCGGGGAGCTGTTTTTT
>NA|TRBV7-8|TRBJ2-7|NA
CASSLGTLDEQYF
TGTGCCAGCAGCTTAGGGACTCTCGACGAGCAGTACTTC
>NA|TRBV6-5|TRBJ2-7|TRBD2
CASSYFSGSSYEQYF
TGTGCCAGCAGTTACTTTAGCGGGAGCTCCTACGAGCAGTACTTC
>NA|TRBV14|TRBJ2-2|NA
CASSQVPRANTGELFF
TGTGCCAGCAGCCAAGTCCCCAGGGCGAACACCGGGGAGCTGTTTTTT
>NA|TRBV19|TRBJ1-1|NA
CASSIRGFMNTEAFF
TGTGCCAGTAGTATCAGGGGTTTCATGAACACTGAAGCTTTCTTT
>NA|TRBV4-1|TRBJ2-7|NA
CASSSSTGNEQYF
TGCGCCAGCAGCAGCTCCACAGGGAACGAGCAGTACTTC
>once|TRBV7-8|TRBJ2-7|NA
CASSFPDRRHEQYF
TGTGCCAGCAGCTTTCCGGACCGTCGCCACGAGCAGTACTTC
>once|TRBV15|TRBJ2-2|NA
CATSRDGVQANTGELFF
TGTGCCACCAGCAGAGACGGGGTCCAAGCGAACACCGGGGAGCTGTTTTTT
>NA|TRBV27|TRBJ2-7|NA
CASSPQSQNTYEQYF
TGTGCCAGCAGTCCCCAATCTCAAAATACCTACGAGCAGTACTTC
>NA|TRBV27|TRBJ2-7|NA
CASSFGATYEQYF
TGTGCCAGCAGTTTCGGAGCTACCTACGAGCAGTACTTC
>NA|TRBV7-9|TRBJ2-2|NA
CASSLLAARGELFF
TGTGCCAGCAGCTTACTCGCTGCGAGGGGGGAGCTGTTTTTT
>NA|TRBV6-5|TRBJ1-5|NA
CATSLQGWNQPQHF
TGTGCCACCTCACTACAGGGTTGGAATCAGCCCCAGCATTTT
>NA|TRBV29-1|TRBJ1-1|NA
CSVDRRGDTEAFF
TGCAGCGTTGACCGGCGTGGTGACACTGAAGCTTTCTTT
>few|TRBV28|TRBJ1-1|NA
CASSIGGAEAFF
TGTGCCAGCTCCATTGGGGGTGCTGAAGCTTTCTTT
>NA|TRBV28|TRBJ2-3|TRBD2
CASSLLAGGQEHTDTQYF
TGTGCCAGCAGCCTCCTAGCGGGAGGACAGGAACACACAGATACGCAGTATTTT
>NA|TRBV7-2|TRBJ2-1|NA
CASSSPGEFNEQFF
TGTGCCAGCAGCTCCCCGGGGGAGTTCAATGAGCAGTTCTTC
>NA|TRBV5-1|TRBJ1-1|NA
CASRERRFSKNTEAFF
TGCGCCAGCAGAGAGAGAAGGTTTTCGAAGAACACTGAAGCTTTCTTT
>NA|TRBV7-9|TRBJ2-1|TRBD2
CASSRPTVVLAGGKEQFF
TGTGCCAGCAGCCGACCCACAGTAGTACTAGCGGGAGGCAAGGAGCAGTTCTTC
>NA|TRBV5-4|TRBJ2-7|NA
CASSLHNSYEQYF
TGTGCCAGCAGCCTACACAACTCCTACGAGCAGTACTTC
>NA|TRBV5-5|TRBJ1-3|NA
CASSLQTGNTIYF
TGTGCCAGCAGCCTCCAAACTGGAAACACCATATATTTT
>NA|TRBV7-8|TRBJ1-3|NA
CASSLGLGTGGSSGNTIYF
TGTGCCAGCAGCTTAGGATTGGGGACGGGCGGTTCCTCTGGAAACACCATATATTTT